This TCR beta chain came from a study of cytotoxic CD8 clonotypes in ibrutinib-treated CLL. The overall study: Within the patient group, roughly 12 were relapsed/refractory and roughly 15 treatment-naive, and around 17 were IGHV unmutated. Study results and limitations: Once treatment began, public clonotypes, which were uncommon, contracted or stayed stable.

Germline values: CDR1 SGHAT, CDR2 FQNNGV. This CDR3 region has 14 residues. J lost 3 bases, V lost 5 bases, and 7 bases had no gene match. The planned depth of sequencing spanned 1 in 200,000 to 1 in 1 million T cells. Data came from immunoSEQ multiplex PCR; TCRdb stores just in-frame clones and leaves some out. The table lists about 200,000 clones, about 72% of them singletons. This clone was detected once. Its antigen is currently unknown. The genes are TRBV11-2 and TRBJ2-7, with 7 bases aligning to TRBD1. The sample was PBMCs, taken after 24 months of ibrutinib treatment. The clonotype comes from a human donor with chronic lymphocytic leukemia. CDR3 loop: CASSIRQGIYEQYF. The DNA for the CDR3 is TGTGCCAGCAGCATCAGACAGGGCATCTACGAGCAGTACTTC. Complete variable domain (other parts from reference TRBV11-2 and TRBJ2-7): EAGVAQSPRYKIIEKRQSVAFWCNPISGHATLYWYQQILGQGPKLLIQFQNNGVVDDSQLPKDRFSAERLKGVDSTLKIQPAKLEDSAVYLCASSIRQGIYEQYFGPGTRLTVT.